This is a list of T cell receptor beta chains from one sample in a study of T cells in Graves' hyperthyroidism and ophthalmopathy. Using its own MiXCR run on the multiplex PCR reads, TCRdb lists one record per CDR3 protein. The table records a few hundred thousand distinct CDR3 sequences, more than 15% of them present only once. Sequences were obtained from blood. These receptors originate from a woman aged 25 to 45 with Graves' hyperthyroidism. Each CDR3 is given with its conserved first and last residue. A D gene is named only where the DNA matches it firmly. Size tells how often a clone was seen (once, few, many) or the class of an expanded clone, and some rows leave it out.

>TRBV4-3|TRBJ1-4|-|-
TGCGCCAGCAGCCAAGGTCTGAATGAAAAACTGTTTTTT
CASSQGLNEKLFF
>TRBV6-5|TRBJ1-2|-|many
TGTGCCAGCAGTTACCGGGGTGCCGGCTACACCTTC
CASSYRGAGYTF
>TRBV9|TRBJ1-3|TRBD1|-
TGTGCCAGCAGCGATACAGGGGCTGGAAACACCATATATTTT
CASSDTGAGNTIYF
>TRBV4-1|TRBJ1-1|-|-
TGCGCCAGCAGCCGCAAAGAGAACACTGAAGCTTTCTTT
CASSRKENTEAFF
>TRBV3-1|TRBJ2-7|TRBD2|many
TGTGCCAGCAGCCAAGAGGCGGGAGGCAACTCGGAGCAGTACTTC
CASSQEAGGNSEQYF
>TRBV20-1|TRBJ2-5|TRBD2|-
TGCAGTGCCTCCTCTAGCGGGAGATGGGAAGAGACCCAGTACTTC
CSASSSGRWEETQYF
>TRBV3-1|TRBJ1-1|-|-
TGTGCCAGCAGCCAAGATTGGGACCCCTTGGGAGCTTTCTTT
CASSQDWDPLGAFF
>TRBV20-1|TRBJ2-4|-|many
TGCAGTGCTAGCGCGTTAGCCAAAAACATTCAGTACTTC
CSASALAKNIQYF
>TRBV10-3|TRBJ2-1|TRBD2|many
TGTGCCATCAGTGAGTCGAACAGCGGGAGCCTCTTCGGGGAGCAGTTCTTC
CAISESNSGSLFGEQFF
>TRBV18|TRBJ1-5|-|few
TGTGCCAGCTCCCAGGCGGGAGGGGATGGCAATCAGCCCCAGCATTTT
CASSQAGGDGNQPQHF
>TRBV5-1|TRBJ1-2|-|-
TGCGCCAGCAGCTTGGGACAGCCCTTCTATGGCTACACCTTC
CASSLGQPFYGYTF
>TRBV5-4|TRBJ2-1|TRBD2|-
TGTGCCAGCAGCCCCCGGGGTGCGGGAGGTGGCTACAATGAGCAGTTCTTC
CASSPRGAGGGYNEQFF